This T cell receptor beta chain appears in the sequencing data of a study of PD-1 blockade in classical Hodgkin lymphoma. Whole-study context: Treatment was intravenous nivolumab, 3 mg/kg every 2 weeks, until progression. General study findings and limits: Undefined causes, possibly disease activity or prior therapy, underlie the repertoire differences. Any patient who commenced nivolumab under 1 year after ASCT was excluded. Compared with healthy donors, newly diagnosed patients reportedly showed lower baseline TCR diversity.

This clone was recorded only once. No antigen is known for it. The data were produced by immunoSEQ multiplex PCR, yet TCRdb's version contains in-frame clones alone and is incomplete. The sample shows about 40,000 clones, about 87% of them seen only once. Each patient relapsed following autologous stem cell transplantation, and prior brentuximab vedotin exposure differed. Trimming removed 2 bases at V and 0 bases at J, with 16 bases between. The CDR3 length is 17 residues. The germline gives CDR1 LNHNV, CDR2 YYDKDF (reference sequence). This receptor was obtained from a human donor with classical Hodgkin lymphoma. This specimen consisted of peripheral blood mononuclear cells (PBMCs), obtained at baseline. The chain joins TRBV15 to TRBJ1-1; D call uncertain. CDR3 residues: CATSRPDTAVVNTEAFF. DNA for the CDR3: TGTGCCACCAGCAGACCAGACACGGCAGTCGTGAACACTGAAGCTTTCTTT.